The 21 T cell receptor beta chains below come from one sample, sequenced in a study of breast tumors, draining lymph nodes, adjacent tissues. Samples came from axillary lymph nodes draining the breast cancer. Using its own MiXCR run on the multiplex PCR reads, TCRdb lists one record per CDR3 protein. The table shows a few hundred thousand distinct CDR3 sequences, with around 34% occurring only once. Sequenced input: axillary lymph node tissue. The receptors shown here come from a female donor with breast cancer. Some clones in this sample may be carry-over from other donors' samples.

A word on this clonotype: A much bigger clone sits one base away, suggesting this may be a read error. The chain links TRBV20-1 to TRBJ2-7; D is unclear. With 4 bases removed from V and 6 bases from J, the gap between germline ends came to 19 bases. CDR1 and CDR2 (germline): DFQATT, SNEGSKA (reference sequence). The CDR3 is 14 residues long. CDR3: CSATAGPHGPEQYF. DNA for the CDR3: TGCAGTGCTACGGCCGGGCCGCACGGTCCCGAGCAGTACTTC.

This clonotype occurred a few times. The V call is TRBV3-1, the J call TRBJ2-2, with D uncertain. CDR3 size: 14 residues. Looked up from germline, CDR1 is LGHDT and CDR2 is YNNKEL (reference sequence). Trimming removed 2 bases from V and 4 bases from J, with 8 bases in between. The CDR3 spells CASSQSASTGELFF. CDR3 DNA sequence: TGTGCCAGCAGCCAAAGTGCTAGCACCGGGGAGCTGTTTTTT.

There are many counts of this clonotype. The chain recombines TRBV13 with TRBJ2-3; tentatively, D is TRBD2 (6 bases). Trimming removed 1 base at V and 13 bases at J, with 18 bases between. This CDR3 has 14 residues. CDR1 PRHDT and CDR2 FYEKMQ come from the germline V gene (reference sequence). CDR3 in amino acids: CASSLVAVSLKKYF. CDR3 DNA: TGTGCCAGCAGCTTAGTAGCGGTCAGCCTAAAGAAGTATTTT. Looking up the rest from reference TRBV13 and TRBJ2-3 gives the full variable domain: AAGVIQSPRHLIKEKRETATLKCYPIPRHDTVYWYQQGPGQDPQFLISFYEKMQSDKGSIPDRFSAQQFSDYHSELNMSSLELGDSALYFCASSLVAVSLKKYFGPGTRLTVL.

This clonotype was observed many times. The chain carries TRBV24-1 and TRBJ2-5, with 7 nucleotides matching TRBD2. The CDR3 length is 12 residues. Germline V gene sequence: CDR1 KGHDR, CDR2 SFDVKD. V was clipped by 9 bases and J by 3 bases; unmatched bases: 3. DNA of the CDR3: TGTGCCACCCATCTAGCGGAAGAGACCCAGTACTTC. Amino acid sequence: CATHLAEETQYF.

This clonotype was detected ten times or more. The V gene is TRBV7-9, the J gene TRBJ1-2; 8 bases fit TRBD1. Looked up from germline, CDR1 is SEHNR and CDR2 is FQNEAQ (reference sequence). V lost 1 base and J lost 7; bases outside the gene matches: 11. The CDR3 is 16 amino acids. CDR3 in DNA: TGTGCCAGCAGCTTAGGAGGGGACAGGACTTTAACTGGCTACACCTTC. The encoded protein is CASSLGGDRTLTGYTF.

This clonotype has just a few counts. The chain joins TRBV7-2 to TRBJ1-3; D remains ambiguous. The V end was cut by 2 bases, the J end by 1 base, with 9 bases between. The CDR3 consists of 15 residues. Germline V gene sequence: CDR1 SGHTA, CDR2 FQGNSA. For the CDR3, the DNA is TGTGCCAGCAGCTTAACCCTCGGGTCTGGAAACACCATATATTTT. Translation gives CASSLTLGSGNTIYF. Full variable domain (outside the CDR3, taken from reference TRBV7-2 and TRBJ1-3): GAGVSQSPSNKVTEKGKDVELRCDPISGHTALYWYRQSLGQGLEFLIYFQGNSAPDKSGLPSDRFSAERTGGSVSTLTIQRTQQEDSAVYLCASSLTLGSGNTIYFGEGSWLTVV.

CDR3 sequence (DNA): TGTGCCAGCAGCGGCATGGACAGGGGCTCCTACAATGAGCAGTTCTTC. Protein sequence: CASSGMDRGSYNEQFF. The chain employs TRBV11-3 and TRBJ2-1; 9 nucleotides match TRBD1. CDR3 size: 16 residues. Germline CDR1 is SGHNT and CDR2 is YENEEA. V trimming: 5 bases; J trimming: 0 bases; junction bases outside the gene matches: 5.

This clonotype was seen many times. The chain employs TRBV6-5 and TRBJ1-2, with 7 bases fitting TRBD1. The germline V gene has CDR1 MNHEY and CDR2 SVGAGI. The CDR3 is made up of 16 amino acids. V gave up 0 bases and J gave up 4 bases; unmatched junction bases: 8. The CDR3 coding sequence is TGTGCCAGCAGTTACTCTCATCAGGCAGGGGGCTATGGCTACACCTTC. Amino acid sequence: CASSYSHQAGGYGYTF.

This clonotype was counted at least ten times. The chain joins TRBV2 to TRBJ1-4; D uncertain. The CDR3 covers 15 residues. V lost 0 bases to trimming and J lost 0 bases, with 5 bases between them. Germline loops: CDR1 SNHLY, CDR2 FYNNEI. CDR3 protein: CASSEALPTNEKLFF. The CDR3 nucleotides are TGTGCCAGCAGTGAAGCACTGCCAACTAATGAAAAACTGTTTTTT.

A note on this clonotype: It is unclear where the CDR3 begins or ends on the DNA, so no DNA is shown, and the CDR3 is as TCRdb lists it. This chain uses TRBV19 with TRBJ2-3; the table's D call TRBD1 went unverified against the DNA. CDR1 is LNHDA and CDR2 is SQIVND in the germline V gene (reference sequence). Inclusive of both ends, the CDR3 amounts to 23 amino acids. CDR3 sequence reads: CASSAGTGANYGYTFGSGDTQYF.

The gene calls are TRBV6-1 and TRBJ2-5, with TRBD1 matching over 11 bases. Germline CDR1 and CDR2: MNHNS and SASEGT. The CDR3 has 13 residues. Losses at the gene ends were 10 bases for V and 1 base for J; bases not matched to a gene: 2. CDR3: CATGQGAQETQYF. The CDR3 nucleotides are TGTGCCACTGGACAGGGGGCCCAAGAGACCCAGTACTTC.

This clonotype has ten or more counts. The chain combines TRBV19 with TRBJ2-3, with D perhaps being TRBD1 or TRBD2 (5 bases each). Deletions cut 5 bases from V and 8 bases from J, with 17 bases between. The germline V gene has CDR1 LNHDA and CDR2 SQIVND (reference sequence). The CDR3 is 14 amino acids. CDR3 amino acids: CASSRRGEVITQYF. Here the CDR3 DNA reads TGTGCCAGTAGTCGTAGGGGAGAAGTAATTACGCAGTATTTT.

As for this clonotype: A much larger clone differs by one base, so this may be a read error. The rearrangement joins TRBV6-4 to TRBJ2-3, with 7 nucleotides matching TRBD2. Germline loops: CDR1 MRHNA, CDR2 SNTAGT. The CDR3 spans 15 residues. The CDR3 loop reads CASSHSWGGGDTQYF. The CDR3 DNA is TGTGCCAGCAGTCACTCATGGGGGGGTGGCGATACGCAGTATTTT.

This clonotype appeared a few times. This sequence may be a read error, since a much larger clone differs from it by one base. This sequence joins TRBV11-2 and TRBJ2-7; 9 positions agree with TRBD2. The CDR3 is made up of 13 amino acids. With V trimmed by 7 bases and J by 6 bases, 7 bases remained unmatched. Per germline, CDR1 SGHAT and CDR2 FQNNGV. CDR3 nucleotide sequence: TGTGCCAGCACACTAGCGGGTACCTCCGAGCAGTACTTC. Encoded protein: CASTLAGTSEQYF.

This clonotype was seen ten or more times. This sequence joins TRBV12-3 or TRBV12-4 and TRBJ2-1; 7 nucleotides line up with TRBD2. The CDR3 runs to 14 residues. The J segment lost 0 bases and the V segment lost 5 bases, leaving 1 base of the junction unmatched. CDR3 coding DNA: TGTGCCAGCAGTCGGGGGGACTCCTACAATGAGCAGTTCTTC. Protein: CASSRGDSYNEQFF.

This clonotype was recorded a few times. The CDR3 is CASSSPPSLPEAFF. The CDR3 nucleotides are TGTGCCAGCAGCTCGCCCCCCTCACTGCCTGAAGCTTTCTTT. The J gene is TRBJ1-1, the V gene TRBV7-9; no definite D call. V lost 4 bases and J lost 6, with 15 bases in between. CDR1 and CDR2 (germline): SEHNR, FQNEAQ (reference sequence). The CDR3 is 14 residues long.

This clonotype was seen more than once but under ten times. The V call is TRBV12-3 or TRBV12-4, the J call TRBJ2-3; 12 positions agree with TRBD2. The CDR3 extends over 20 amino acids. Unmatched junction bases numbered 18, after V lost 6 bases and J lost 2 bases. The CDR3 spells CASSPHLGTSGPTHTDTQYF. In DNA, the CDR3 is TGTGCCAGCAGCCCCCATTTGGGGACTAGCGGGCCGACGCACACAGATACGCAGTATTTT.

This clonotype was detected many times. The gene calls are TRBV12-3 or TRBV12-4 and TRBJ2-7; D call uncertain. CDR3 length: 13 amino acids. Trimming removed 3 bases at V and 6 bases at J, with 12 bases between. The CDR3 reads CASSFRTELEQYF. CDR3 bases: TGTGCCAGCAGTTTTCGAACTGAGCTCGAGCAGTACTTC.

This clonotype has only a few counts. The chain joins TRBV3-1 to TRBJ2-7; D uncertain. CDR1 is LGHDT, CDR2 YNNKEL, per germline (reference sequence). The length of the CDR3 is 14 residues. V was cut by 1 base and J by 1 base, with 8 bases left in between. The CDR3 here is CASSQVMGSYEQYF. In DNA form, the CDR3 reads TGTGCCAGCAGCCAAGTTATGGGATCCTACGAGCAGTACTTC.

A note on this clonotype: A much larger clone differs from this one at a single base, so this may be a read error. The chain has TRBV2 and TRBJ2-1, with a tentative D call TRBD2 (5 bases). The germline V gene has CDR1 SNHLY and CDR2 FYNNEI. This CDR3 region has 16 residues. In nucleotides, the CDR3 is TGTGCCAGCAGCCTAAGGTTACGGGATTCCTACAATGAGCAGCTCTTC. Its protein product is CASSLRLRDSYNEQLF.

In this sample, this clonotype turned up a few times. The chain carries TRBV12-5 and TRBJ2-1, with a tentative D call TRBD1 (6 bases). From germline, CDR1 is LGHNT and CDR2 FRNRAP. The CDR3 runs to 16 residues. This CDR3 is CASSYPPGTLYNEQFF. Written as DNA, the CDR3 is TGTGCCAGCAGTTACCCACCAGGGACACTTTACAATGAGCAGTTCTTC.